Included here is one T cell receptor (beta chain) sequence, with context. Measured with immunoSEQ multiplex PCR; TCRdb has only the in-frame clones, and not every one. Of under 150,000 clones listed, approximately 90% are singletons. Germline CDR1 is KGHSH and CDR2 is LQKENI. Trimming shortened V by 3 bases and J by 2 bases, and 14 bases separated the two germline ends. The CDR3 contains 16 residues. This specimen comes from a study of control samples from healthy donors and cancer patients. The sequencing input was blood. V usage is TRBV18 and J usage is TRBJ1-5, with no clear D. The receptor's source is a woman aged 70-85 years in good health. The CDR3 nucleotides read TGTGCCAGCTCACCTAAGGAGGTGTGGGGCAATCAGCCCCAGCATTTT. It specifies CASSPKEVWGNQPQHF.